Detailed here is one T cell receptor beta chain. This entry is derived from a study of T-cell reconstitution after alpha-beta-depleted transplantation in children. Preparing the TCRbeta library involved the use of unique molecular identifiers. Using its own MiXCR run on the PCR reads, TCRdb lists one record per CDR3 protein. Seen here are hundreds of thousands of distinct CDR3 sequences, around 16% observed once, and the top ten hold 3.3%. The clonotype originates from a human donor who donated a stem cell graft to a child with acute lymphoblastic leukemia. Here the sequenced sample was PBMCs from the stem cell graft donor, taken from the stem cell graft.

This CDR3 is CASSQDTGTAYGYTF. CDR3 sequence (DNA): TGCGCCAGCAGCCAAGATACCGGAACTGCCTATGGCTACACCTTC. The chain carries TRBV4-1 and TRBJ1-2; D unclear. The ends were cut back, 0 bases at V and 4 bases at J, with 12 bases in the middle. Germline lookup yields CDR1 MGHRA and CDR2 YSYEKL. There are 15 residues in the CDR3.